This is a list of T cell receptor beta chains from one sample in a study of OX40 agonist ivuxolimab in advanced cancers. Produced via immunoSEQ multiplex PCR; TCRdb's table is partial and in-frame only. The sample includes around 71,000 clones, more than 85% of them seen just once. The material sequenced was CD4+ or CD8+ T cells sorted from blood, taken in a trial of the OX40 agonist ivuxolimab. The source of these receptors is an adult with an advanced solid tumor such as melanoma, head and neck, liver or kidney cancer. The CDR3 runs from the conserved cysteine through the conserved F or W. The size of a clone is reported for some rows only, either as once, few or many, or as a class for expanded clones.

CASSFSVATGELFF TRBJ2-2 TRBV7-2 .
CSAAYYNEQFF TRBJ2-1 TRBV20-1 .
CASSSASWFTDTQYF TRBJ2-3 TRBV7-2 once
CASSPQGLGNQPQHF TRBJ1-5 TRBV4-1 .
CASSPSEYNEQFF TRBJ2-1 TRBV18 .
CASSYSRAGNTIYF TRBJ1-3 TRBV6-5 .
CASSYDFARTNTEAFF TRBJ1-1 TRBV6-4 .
CASSPEVVNGNTIYF TRBJ1-3 TRBV4-2 .
CASSARTSGSSYNEQFF TRBJ2-1 TRBV9 .
CASSLTDSRGPLHF TRBJ1-6 TRBV28 .
CAWVRSGTTTDTQYF TRBJ2-3 TRBV30 .
CASSPGFGGSSTDTQYF TRBJ2-3 TRBV19 .
CASSRHMNTEAFF TRBJ1-1 TRBV7-9 .
CASSLEGTSDTQYF TRBJ2-3 TRBV5-1 .
CASSSGQAERPQHF TRBJ1-5 TRBV19 once
CASRGPGDNEQFF TRBJ2-1 TRBV11-3 .
CASRNPDGDQPQHF TRBJ1-5 TRBV5-8 .
CASSPGTDYGYTF TRBJ1-2 TRBV7-9 .
CACRPGQGSVSTEAFF TRBJ1-1 TRBV30 .
CASSAPGGLEAFF TRBJ1-1 TRBV6-5 .
CASSPLAHNEQFF TRBJ2-1 TRBV5-4 .
CASSEPALTDTQYF TRBJ2-3 TRBV6-1 .
CASSLGQSSGNTIYF TRBJ1-3 TRBV5-1 .